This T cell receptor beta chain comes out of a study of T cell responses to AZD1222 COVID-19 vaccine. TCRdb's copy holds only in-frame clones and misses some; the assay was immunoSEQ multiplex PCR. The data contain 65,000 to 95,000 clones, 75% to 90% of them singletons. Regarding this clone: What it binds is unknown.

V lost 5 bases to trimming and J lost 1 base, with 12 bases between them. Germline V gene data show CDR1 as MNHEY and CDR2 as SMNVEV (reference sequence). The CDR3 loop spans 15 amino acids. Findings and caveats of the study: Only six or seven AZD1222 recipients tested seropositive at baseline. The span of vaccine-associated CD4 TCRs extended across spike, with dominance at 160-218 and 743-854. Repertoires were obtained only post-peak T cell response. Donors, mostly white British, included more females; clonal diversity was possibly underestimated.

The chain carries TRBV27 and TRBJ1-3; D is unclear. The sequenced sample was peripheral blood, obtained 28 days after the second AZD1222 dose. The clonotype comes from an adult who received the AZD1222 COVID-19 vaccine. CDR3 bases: TGTGCCAGCAGTCTCGACGGATTTTCTGGAAACACCATATATTTT. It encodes CASSLDGFSGNTIYF.